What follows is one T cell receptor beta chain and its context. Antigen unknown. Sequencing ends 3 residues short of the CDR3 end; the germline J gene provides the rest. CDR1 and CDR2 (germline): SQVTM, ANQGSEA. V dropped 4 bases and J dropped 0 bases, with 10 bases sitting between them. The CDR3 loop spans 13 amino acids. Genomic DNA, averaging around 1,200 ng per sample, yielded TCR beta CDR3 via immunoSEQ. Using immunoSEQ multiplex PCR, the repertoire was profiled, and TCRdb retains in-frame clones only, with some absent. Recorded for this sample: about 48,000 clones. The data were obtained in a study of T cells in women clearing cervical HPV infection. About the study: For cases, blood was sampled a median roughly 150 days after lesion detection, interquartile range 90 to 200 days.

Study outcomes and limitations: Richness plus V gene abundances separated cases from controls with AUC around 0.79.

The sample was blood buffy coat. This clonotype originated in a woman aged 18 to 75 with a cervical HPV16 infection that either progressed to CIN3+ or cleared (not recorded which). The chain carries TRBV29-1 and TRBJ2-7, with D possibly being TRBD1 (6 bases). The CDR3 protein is CSVGGRGSYEQYF. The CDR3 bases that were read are TGCAGCGTTGGCGGCAGGGGCTCCTACGAG.